This TCR beta chain comes out of a study of cytomegalovirus exposure and HLA in healthy donors. Trimming removed 5 bases from V and 3 bases from J; junction bases left unmatched: 8. The CDR3 runs to 16 residues. CDR1 MDHEN and CDR2 SYDVKM come from the germline V gene. Primers for the PCR totalled 60 Vbeta and 13 Jbeta. Sequencing was performed with immunoSEQ multiplex PCR; in TCRdb, only in-frame clones are kept and a portion is missing. The sample shows 150,000 to 200,000 clones, over 70% of them seen only once. The V and J genes are TRBV28 and TRBJ1-5, with 9 nucleotides matching TRBD1. The TCR comes from a male donor in good health and CMV-seronegative. Sequencing was performed on PBMCs. The CDR3 region is CASSPLGTGYNQPQHF. In DNA, the CDR3 is TGTGCCAGCAGTCCCCTAGGGACAGGGTACAATCAGCCCCAGCATTTT.